This T cell receptor (beta chain) was recorded in a study of cytomegalovirus exposure and HLA in healthy donors. The wider study: Drawn from HLA-typed donors, 83 million or so unique TCRs were held in an early data release. General study results and limits: Researchers counted 164 TCR beta chains as cytomegalovirus-associated. TCR beta sequences reportedly predicted most subjects' HLA-A and HLA-B alleles accurately. Specificity for CMV antigens was confirmed in vitro for a few of the CMV-associated chains.

With V trimmed by 4 bases and J by 7 bases, 8 bases remained unmatched. Germline CDR1 and CDR2: SGHNT and YYREEE (reference sequence). The CDR3 is 15 amino acids. Comment on this clone: Antigen unknown.

A multiplex PCR was run with 60 Vbeta primers and 13 Jbeta primers. Some clones are missing from TCRdb's copy, which holds only in-frame ones; the method was immunoSEQ multiplex PCR. The sample lists some 78,000 clones; 80% were seen once. This TCR derives from a woman in her fifties or sixties in good health and CMV-seropositive. The V and J genes are TRBV5-4 and TRBJ2-7; 13 bases align to TRBD2. The sequencing input was PBMCs. Here the CDR3 DNA reads TGTGCCAGCAGCCCTGAGACTAGCGGGAGGTGGGAGCAGTACGTC. Residues: CASSPETSGRWEQYV.